This TCR beta chain was observed in a study of blood T cell repertoires in COVID-19. The repertoire was sequenced with immunoSEQ multiplex PCR; TCRdb's copy has only in-frame clones and lacks some. The repertoire consists of 120,000 to 150,000 clones, with 88% occurring once and the leading ten covering more than 2%. CDR3 length: 14 amino acids. Germline lookup yields CDR1 SEHNR and CDR2 FQNEAQ (reference sequence). The ends were cut back, 5 bases at V and 4 bases at J, with 12 bases in the middle. The material sequenced was peripheral blood. This TCR came from a human donor with COVID-19, enrolled during active disease. The donor label of this sample is uncertain. The chain links TRBV7-9 to TRBJ2-1; D possibly corresponds to TRBD2 (5 bases). The CDR3 is CASSPPTGYNEQFF. In DNA, the CDR3 is TGTGCCAGCAGCCCACCGACGGGGTACAATGAGCAGTTCTTC.